Described below is a single T cell receptor (beta chain) sequence and its context. Its antigen remains unknown. This record belongs to a study of T cell responses to AZD1222 COVID-19 vaccine. Overall study findings and caveats: No day 14 peak samples; only post-peak repertoires were characterized.

The CDR3 consists of 13 residues. Trimming took 1 base from V and 13 from J, leaving 13 bases between them. The germline gives CDR1 LNHDA, CDR2 SQIVND (reference sequence). The method was immunoSEQ multiplex PCR; TCRdb's version includes in-frame clones alone and lacks a portion of them. Among approximately 110,000 clones listed, roughly 87% were seen once. The chain is built from TRBV19 and TRBJ1-4; D remains unclear. The TCR comes from an adult in good health. The sequencing here drew on peripheral blood, taken on day 0 of AZD1222 vaccination. The CDR3 region is CASSIGSRAPLFF. The CDR3 bases are TGTGCCAGTAGTATAGGATCTCGGGCGCCACTGTTTTTT.